These T cell receptor beta chains were read from a single sample in a study of OX40 agonist ivuxolimab in advanced cancers. Using immunoSEQ multiplex PCR, the repertoire was profiled, and TCRdb retains in-frame clones only, with some absent. Here the sample spans about 150,000 clones, roughly nine tenths being singletons. The sample was CD4+ or CD8+ T cells sorted from blood, taken in a trial of the OX40 agonist ivuxolimab. The receptors were gathered from an adult with an advanced solid tumor such as melanoma, head and neck, liver or kidney cancer. Each CDR3 is given with its conserved first and last residue. D genes are given only for firm matches. Clone size is stated in some rows and not others, as once, few, many or a class when expanded.

j_call clone_size d_call v_call cdr3_nt cdr3_aa
TRBJ2-7 . . TRBV19 TGTGCCAGTAGTATACGGACAGATAACTACGAGCAGTACTTC CASSIRTDNYEQYF
TRBJ2-1 . TRBD2 TRBV5-1 TGCGCCAGCAGCCTGACTAGCGCCATGAATGAGCAGTTCTTC CASSLTSAMNEQFF
TRBJ1-2 few . TRBV10-1 TGCGCCAGCAGTGAAGAAAGGCAGGGCCCCAAGGGGGGCTACACCTTC CASSEERQGPKGGYTF
TRBJ2-7 . . TRBV11-3 TGTGCCAGCACCCTCCGGCGACAGCACGAAAGCTCCTACGAGCAGTACTTC CASTLRRQHESSYEQYF
TRBJ2-4 . . TRBV29-1 TGCAGCGTTGAATGGGGTAGTCCCAAAAACATTCAGTACTTC CSVEWGSPKNIQYF
TRBJ1-3 . TRBD1 TRBV4-1 TGCGCCAGCAGCCAAGACGGTAGCGGACAGGGTAAAACACGCGGAAACACCATATATTTT CASSQDGSGQGKTRGNTIYF
TRBJ2-1 . . TRBV29-1 TGCAGCGCAGAAGGGGGGTACAATGAGCAGTTCTTC CSAEGGYNEQFF
TRBJ1-2 . . TRBV5-8 TGTGCCAGCAGCCCCGGTGTATTGTGGACAGCTGGTGGCTACACCTTC CASSPGVLWTAGGYTF
TRBJ1-1 . . TRBV6-5 TGTGCCAGCAGTTACGACGACATTAAGAACACTGAAGCTTTCTTT CASSYDDIKNTEAFF
TRBJ1-2 . . TRBV6-5 TGTGCCAGCAGTAATGGACAGCCACCCACCTTC CASSNGQPPTF
TRBJ1-5 few . TRBV5-4 TGTGCCAGCAGCCTTAGCGGGGATCAGCCCCAGCATTTT CASSLSGDQPQHF
TRBJ2-7 . TRBD2 TRBV5-1 TGCGCCAGCAGCTTGATCGGGGGGACCTACGAGCAGTACTTC CASSLIGGTYEQYF
TRBJ1-5 . TRBD1 TRBV2 TGTGCCAGCAGGGGACAGACCGATAGCAATCAGCCCCAGCATTTT CASRGQTDSNQPQHF
TRBJ1-4 . . TRBV19 TGTGCCAGTAATCGGGGCAGACCTAATGAAAAACTGTTTTTT CASNRGRPNEKLFF
TRBJ2-1 once . TRBV7-9 TGTGCCAGCAGCCTCTCGGGGACATTTATCTTC CASSLSGTFIF
TRBJ1-2 . TRBD1 TRBV27 TGTGCCAGCAGTTCGACAGGGGTTTACACCTTC CASSSTGVYTF
TRBJ2-3 . . TRBV9 TGTGCCAGCAGCGTAGCTGGGAGCGGGTCAAACTCGCAGTATTTT CASSVAGSGSNSQYF
TRBJ2-7 . . TRBV6-1 TGTGCCAGCAGTGAAGCTGGCAGGGCCTACGAGCAGTACTTC CASSEAGRAYEQYF
TRBJ2-1 . TRBD2 TRBV6-6 TGTGCCAGCAGAGCGGGAGCCTACAATGAGCAGTTCTTC CASRAGAYNEQFF
TRBJ1-1 once . TRBV6-6 TGTGCCAGCAGTTACGGGACGAACACTGAAGCTTTCTTT CASSYGTNTEAFF
TRBJ2-7 . TRBD1 TRBV9 TGTGCCAGCGGACCGGGACAGAGCTCCTACGAGCAGTACTTC CASGPGQSSYEQYF
TRBJ1-1 . . TRBV5-4 TGTGCCAGCAGCTTGGCGAACACTGAAGCTTTCTTT CASSLANTEAFF
TRBJ1-2 . . TRBV6-5 TGTGCCAGCACTGGGGGGGCTCGGTCTAACTATGGCTACACCTTC CASTGGARSNYGYTF